This T cell receptor beta chain was found in a study of OX40 agonist ivuxolimab in advanced cancers. Regarding the research as a whole: Ivuxolimab, which targeted the costimulatory receptor OX40 (CD134), was an agonistic, fully human IgG2 monoclonal antibody. Intravenous ivuxolimab was administered to patients every 2 weeks at six dose levels: 0.01, 0.1, 0.3, 1.5, 3 and 10 mg/kg. Among the 50 to 55 dose-escalation patients, roughly 20 had hepatocellular carcinoma, 15 or so melanoma, 9 renal cell carcinoma and 9 head and neck cancer. In the dose-escalation cohort, around four fifths of patients were male, and the mean age was approximately 64 years, with a range of roughly 23 to 85. Patients were allowed to have had prior anti-PD-1, anti-PD-L1 or anti-CTLA-4 therapy, and roughly two fifths of the dose-escalation patients had been treated with checkpoint inhibitors. Three dose-escalation patients achieved partial responses, one with hepatocellular carcinoma and two with cutaneous melanoma. The point of sequencing TCRbeta in the periphery was to test whether ivuxolimab changed TCR sequence diversity and drove clonal T-cell expansion. The paper reports the monotherapy dose-escalation portion (N = 52 patients) of the phase I ivuxolimab trial.

Genomic DNA was isolated from the sorted cells so that the TCRbeta CDR3 region could be sequenced. The immunoSEQ Assay was used for sequencing of TCRbeta CDR3 regions. Imported from immuneACCESS, the table was reduced by TCRdb to in-frame sequences with V and J called. These copies leave out some clones; in studies compared against another copy, an unresolved V gene accounts for under half, and the cause of the remainder is not known. The sample includes roughly 80,000 clones, with around nine tenths observed a single time. Of the sample, approximately 0.38% falls within the top ten clones. Looking up the germline V gene (reference sequence) yields CDR1 MNHEY and CDR2 SMNVEV. V loses 3 bases of germline sequence and J loses 7 bases, and the interval between the two ends is 13 bases. The CDR3 measures 15 amino acids from cysteine to phenylalanine. Only the CDR3 portion is preserved as DNA: 45 bases, with reading frame beginning at the first base.

The trial excluded patients who had a history of autoimmune disease or who were on systemic immunosuppression. Peripheral blood for TCR sequencing was drawn from every dose cohort at baseline, at cycle 4 day 1 and at cycle 7 day 1. The samples were taken from a phase I, first-in-human, multicenter, open-label dose-escalation trial of ivuxolimab. The trial enrolled adults with locally advanced or metastatic head and neck squamous cell, hepatocellular, melanoma or renal cell carcinoma. Before TCR sequencing, CD4+ T cells and CD8+ T cells from peripheral blood were sorted into separate populations. As regards this clone: It lacks a known antigen. No much larger clone exists at a distance of one base, and base qualities are not known.

Broad study findings and their caveats: Low levels of normalized T-cell clonal expansion were also seen in some patients who did not respond. In the 0.1-3.0 mg/kg groups, partial responders were among the patients with the lowest normalized peripheral clonal expansion, particularly in CD8+ T cells. Clonal expansion of both CD4+ and CD8+ blood T cells was observed from baseline to week 6 at doses 0.1 to 3.0 mg/kg. On average, CD8+ T cells showed more expanded clones than CD4+ T cells after ivuxolimab. Antigen specificity was not determined for the clonally expanded peripheral T cells.

Here the sequenced sample was CD4+ or CD8+ T cells sorted from blood, taken in a trial of the OX40 agonist ivuxolimab. The clonotype was recovered from an adult with an advanced solid tumor such as melanoma, head and neck, liver or kidney cancer. The rearranged segments are TRBV27 and TRBJ1-6; the D segment cannot be called with confidence. The CDR3 protein is CASSLGTLLNSPLHF. DNA sequence: TGTGCCAGCAGTTTGGGCACACTCTTGAATTCACCCCTCCACTTT.